Given below is one T cell receptor beta chain in context. Its antigen remains unknown. Any gene name here is a mouse gene name. The observed sequence ends 4 residues before the CDR3 terminus, with the missing tail filled in from the germline J gene. The same CDR3 also results from other DNA sequences found in this sample. Pooled cells of cutaneous lymph node origin were sorted on CD4, CD8alpha, NKG2D, NKG2ACE and other markers. Deletions cut 6 bases from V and 2 bases from J, with 10 bases between. CDR1 and CDR2 (germline): NNHDY, SYVADS. The length of the CDR3 is 13 residues. The record originates from a study of CD8+ T cells in alopecia areata. About the study: Each recipient was an approximately 7-11-week-old female C3H/HeJ mouse given skin from a roughly 6-13-month-old C3H/HeJ donor with spontaneous alopecia. Points from the study as a whole: Possibly as an HLA-related effect, TCR sharing across patients appeared less clear than in mice. Higher clonality and more expanded CD8+ clones appeared in lesional than normal scalp. Alphabeta T cells residing in normal skin are also sequenced in scalp samples.

RNA was isolated and reverse transcribed to cDNA, the sequencing template. Profiling relied on immunoSEQ multiplex PCR, and the TCRdb table lists in-frame clones only, not all of them. The counts give 200,000 to 300,000 clones, none of them seen only once; roughly 1.2% is held by the top ten. The sequenced material came from CD4+ T cells sorted from a lymph node. This TCR was recovered from a C3H/HeJ mouse with alopecia areata. Mice of this strain are of MHC haplotype H2-k. The chain links TRBV13-3 to TRBJ2-3; TRBD1 might be the D (6 bases). CDR3 DNA, as far as it was read: TGTGCCAGCACGGGGACATCTGCAGAA. Its protein product is CASTGTSAE. The CDR3 as a whole reads CASTGTSAETLYF.